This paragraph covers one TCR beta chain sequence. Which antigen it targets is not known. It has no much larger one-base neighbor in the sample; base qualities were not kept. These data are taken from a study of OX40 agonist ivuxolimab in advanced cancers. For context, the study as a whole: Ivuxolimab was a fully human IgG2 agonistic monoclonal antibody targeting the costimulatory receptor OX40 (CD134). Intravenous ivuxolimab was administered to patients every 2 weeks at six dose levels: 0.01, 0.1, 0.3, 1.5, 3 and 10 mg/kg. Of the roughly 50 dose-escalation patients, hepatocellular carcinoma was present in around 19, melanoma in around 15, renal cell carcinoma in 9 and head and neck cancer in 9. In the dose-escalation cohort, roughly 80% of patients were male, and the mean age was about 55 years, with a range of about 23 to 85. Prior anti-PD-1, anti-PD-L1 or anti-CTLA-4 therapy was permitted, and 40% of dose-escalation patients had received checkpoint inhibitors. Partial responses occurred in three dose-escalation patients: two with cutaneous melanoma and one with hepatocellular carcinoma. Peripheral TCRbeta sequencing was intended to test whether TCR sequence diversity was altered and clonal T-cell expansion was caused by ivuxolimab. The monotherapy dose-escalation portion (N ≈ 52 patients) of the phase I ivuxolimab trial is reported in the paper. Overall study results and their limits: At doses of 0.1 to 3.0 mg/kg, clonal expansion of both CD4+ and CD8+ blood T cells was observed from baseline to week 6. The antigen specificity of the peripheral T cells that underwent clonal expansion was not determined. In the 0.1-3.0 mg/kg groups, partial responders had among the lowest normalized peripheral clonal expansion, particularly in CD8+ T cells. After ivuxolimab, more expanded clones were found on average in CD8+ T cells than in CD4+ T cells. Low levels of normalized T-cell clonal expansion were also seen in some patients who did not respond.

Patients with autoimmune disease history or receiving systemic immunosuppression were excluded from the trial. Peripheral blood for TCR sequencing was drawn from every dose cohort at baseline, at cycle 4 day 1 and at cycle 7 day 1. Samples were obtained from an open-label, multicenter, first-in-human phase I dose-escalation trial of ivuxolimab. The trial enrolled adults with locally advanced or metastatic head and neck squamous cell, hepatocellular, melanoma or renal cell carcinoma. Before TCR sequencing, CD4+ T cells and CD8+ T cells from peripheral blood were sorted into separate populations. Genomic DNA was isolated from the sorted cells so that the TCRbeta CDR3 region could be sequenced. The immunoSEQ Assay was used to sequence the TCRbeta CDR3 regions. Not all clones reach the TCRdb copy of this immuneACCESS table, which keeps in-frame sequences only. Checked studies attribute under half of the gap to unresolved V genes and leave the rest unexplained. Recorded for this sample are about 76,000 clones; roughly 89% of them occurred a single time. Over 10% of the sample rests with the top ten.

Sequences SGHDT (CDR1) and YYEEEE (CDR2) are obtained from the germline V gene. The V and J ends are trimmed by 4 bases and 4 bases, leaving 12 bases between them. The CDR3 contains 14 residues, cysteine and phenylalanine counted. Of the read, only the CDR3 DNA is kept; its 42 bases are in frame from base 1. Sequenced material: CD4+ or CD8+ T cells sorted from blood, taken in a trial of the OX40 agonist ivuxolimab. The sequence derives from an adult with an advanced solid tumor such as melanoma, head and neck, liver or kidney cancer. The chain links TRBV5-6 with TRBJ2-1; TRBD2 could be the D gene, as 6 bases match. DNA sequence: TGTGCCAGCAGCGAGGAGGGAGCGTACAATGAGCAGTTCTTC. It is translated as CASSEEGAYNEQFF.